This T cell receptor beta chain is from a study of T cell responses to AZD1222 COVID-19 vaccine. Study-level findings and limits: Nearly half of unique spike-specific TCRs reportedly avoided B.1.351 and B.1.1.7 mutated regions. The donors showed a predominance of white British ancestry and of females, with possible underestimation of clonal diversity. Vaccine-associated CD4 TCRs ranged over spike, dominating at 160-218 and 743-854.

CDR1 and CDR2 from the germline V gene are SGHRS and YFSETQ. The CDR3 runs to 13 residues. V lost 0 bases to trimming and J lost 2 bases, with 5 bases between them. Remarks on this clone: Its specificity is not known.

Assay: immunoSEQ multiplex PCR; the TCRdb copy retains only in-frame clones and omits some. The table has under 150,000 clones, approximately 85% seen once; the top ten hold approximately 8%. The chain recombines TRBV5-1 with TRBJ1-2; D not resolved. This TCR derives from an adult who received the MenACWY meningococcal vaccine as a control. The specimen comprised peripheral blood, sampled 28 days after the second dose of the MenACWY control vaccine. The DNA for the CDR3 is TGCGCCAGCAGCTTGGCGTCCAACTATGGCTACACCTTC. Translation gives CASSLASNYGYTF.